The sequence of this T cell receptor beta chain was determined in a study of T-cell memory formation after mild COVID-19 (dated by TCRdb to 2020 to 2023). About the full investigation: TCR sequence clusters from the two donors were found to be largely donor specific. In a couple of donors, T-cell clones that expanded and contracted after mild COVID-19 were tracked by sequencing TCRalpha and TCRbeta repertoires over time. The cohort comprised two young, previously healthy adult volunteers, one female and one male.

This clonotype has only a few counts. The specificity of this receptor is unknown. Per-base quality was not reported, and no clone a single base away is much larger than it. Ficoll-Paque density gradient centrifugation was the method used to isolate PBMCs. At the junction V is shortened by 5 bases and J by 8 bases, with 25 bases in between. Reading from cysteine to phenylalanine, the CDR3 counts 17 amino acids. Kept here is only the CDR3 DNA, which spans 51 bases and is read in frame from base 1. The paper's findings and limits, for the study overall: From day 15 to 85, contracting clones showed balanced CD4/CD8 phenotypes, whereas a second wave of clones that expanded from day 15 to 37 leaned towards CD4+. Contracting CD4+ clones were located mainly in the CM and EM memory subsets, whereas CD8+ clones were found to be enriched in EMRA. The detection of some responding clones in pre-infection memory suggests that pre-existing cross-reactive memory T cells joined the SARS-CoV-2 response. The second-wave clones that peaked on day 37 were not confirmed to be SARS-CoV-2 specific. The study covered only two mild cases, and larger cohorts including severe cases with pre-infection samples were considered necessary.

Sequencing relied on an Illumina NovaSeq 6000. TCRalpha and TCRbeta cDNA libraries were built by 5'RACE with constant-segment primers, adding sample barcodes and unique molecular identifiers. RNA was extracted from every sample with Trizol reagent. Libraries were amplified in two PCR steps, with a second sample barcode and Illumina TruSeq adapters added in the second step. Sequencing of libraries was performed on an Illumina NovaSeq with 2 x 150 bp paired-end reads. The authors' analysis ran thus. With migec v1.2.7, reads were demultiplexed and then collapsed into UMI-guided consensus sequences. With mixcr v2.1.11, UMI consensuses were aligned to TRA and TRB V and J templates and assembled into clonotypes. A clonotype was counted as expanded or contracted only when both edgeR and NoisET called the clonotype significant, with the noise models trained on biological replicates. For edgeR calls, a false discovery rate-adjusted p below 0.01 and a log2 fold-change threshold of 1 were applied. As an exploratory analysis of dynamics, max-normalized trajectories of the 1000 most abundant clonotypes were examined by PCA with hierarchical clustering. The CD4 or CD8 phenotype of responding clones was assigned using the separately sequenced CD4+ and CD8+ repertoires. TCRdb reprocessed the public reads (quality trimming at Q25 with fastp, clone calling with MiXCR) and kept in-frame beta chains. Each record represents a unique CDR3 protein, reported with the most common genes and DNA among its rows. The V and J calls were determined by TCRdb, not by the authors. A total of hundreds of thousands of distinct CDR3 sequences appear in this sample, roughly 18% of them only once. 12% of the sample comes from the top ten.

Sequencing input: PBMCs or a T cell subset sorted from them (not recorded which). This chain is built from TRBV12-3 or TRBV12-4 and TRBJ2-1; there is no confident call for the D gene. This receptor was identified in an adult woman who had mild COVID-19 (a few samples of this study predate the infection). The sample titles of this study are shuffled in the database, so cell type and time point are left out; the donor was told from shared clones. The nucleotide sequence is TGTGCCAGCAGTATCCGTCAATCATGGGCAGCGTCTCATGAGCAGTTCTTC. The resulting protein is CASSIRQSWAASHEQFF.